Presented here are 32 T cell receptor beta chains from one specimen sequenced in a study of blood T cell repertoires in COVID-19. Clones were read by immunoSEQ multiplex PCR, and TCRdb kept only the in-frame ones, dropping some. This repertoire shows 70,000 to 100,000 clones, 90% found once; its top ten account for approximately 4%. Material: peripheral blood. These receptors came from a woman of 80 years or more with active or convalescent COVID-19.

This chain uses TRBV9 with TRBJ1-6, with 8 nucleotides matching TRBD1. The CDR3 consists of 14 residues. The V gene end was trimmed by 4 bases and the J gene end by 10 bases; junction bases not matched to a gene: 7. Germline assignment: CDR1 SGDLS and CDR2 YYNGEE. CDR3 protein: CASSTTGGGSPLHF. In DNA, the CDR3 is TGTGCCAGCAGCACAACAGGGGGAGGGTCACCCCTCCACTTT.

The rearrangement links TRBV10-3 to TRBJ2-1; possible D gene TRBD2, 5 bases. V was cut by 8 bases and J by 0 bases, with 14 bases left in between. Germline V gene sequence: CDR1 ENHRY, CDR2 SYGVKD. The CDR3 spans 15 residues. The CDR3 sequence: CAISGAASSYNEQFF. DNA of the CDR3: TGTGCCATCTCCGGAGCGGCGAGCTCCTACAATGAGCAGTTCTTC.

This clone was recorded only once. This chain joins TRBV18 and TRBJ2-3, with D perhaps matching TRBD2 (6 bases). Trimming stripped 6 bases from V and 0 bases from J, with 13 bases between. CDR1 is KGHSH and CDR2 is LQKENI in the germline V gene. The CDR3 is made up of 15 amino acids. The CDR3 DNA reads TGTGCCAGCTCCCCCCGGGGGTCCAGCACAGATACGCAGTATTTT. Amino acid sequence: CASSPRGSSTDTQYF.

This chain uses TRBV28 with TRBJ2-1; a weak D match, TRBD1 (7 bases). The CDR3 has 12 residues. The V gene lost 11 bases and the J gene lost 12 bases, with 20 bases spanning the gap. CDR1 and CDR2 (germline): MDHEN, SYDVKM. CDR3 loop: CASGGGGKGQFF. The DNA of the CDR3 is TGTGCCTCAGGGGGTGGCGGGAAGGGGCAGTTCTTC.

V usage is TRBV18 and J usage is TRBJ2-5; no reliable D call. The germline CDR1 and CDR2 sequences are KGHSH and LQKENI. V lost 5 bases and J 2 bases, leaving 6 bases between the germline ends. The CDR3 totals 12 residues. The CDR3 region is CASSFQQETQYF. The CDR3 coding sequence is TGTGCCAGCTCATTCCAACAAGAGACCCAGTACTTC. The full variable domain, in which reference TRBV18 and TRBJ2-5 provide the parts outside the CDR3, is NAGVMQNPRHLVRRRGQEARLRCSPMKGHSHVYWYRQLPEEGLKFMVYLQKENIIDESGMPKERFSAEFPKEGPSILRIQQVVRGDSAAYFCASSFQQETQYFGPGTRLLVL.

This clone was found a few times. This chain joins TRBV28 and TRBJ1-5, with 7 bases identical to TRBD1. Germline CDR1 MDHEN, CDR2 SYDVKM. This CDR3 spans 17 amino acids. Unmatched junction bases numbered 9, after V lost 4 bases and J lost 0 bases. The CDR3 sequence: CASSSPTGRHSNQPQHF. The CDR3 DNA follows: TGTGCCAGCAGTTCCCCGACAGGGCGGCATAGCAATCAGCCCCAGCATTTT.

This sequence joins TRBV10-3 and TRBJ1-5, with D perhaps matching TRBD1 (5 bases). Looked up from germline, CDR1 is ENHRY and CDR2 is SYGVKD. The germline V and J ends were trimmed by 4 bases and 4 bases, with 8 bases remaining between them. The CDR3 consists of 13 residues. The CDR3 nucleotides are TGTGCCATCAGTGGCCAGGGTAATCAGCCCCAGCATTTT. This encodes CAISGQGNQPQHF.

CDR3 bases: TGTGCCAGCACTCTCGGGAGACTCTACGAGCAGTACTTC. Its protein is CASTLGRLYEQYF. The chain employs TRBV12-3 or TRBV12-4 and TRBJ2-7; D may be TRBD2 (6 bases). The germline V and J ends were trimmed by 7 bases and 3 bases, with 13 bases remaining between them. The CDR3 totals 13 residues.

V gene TRBV3-1 (or the pseudogene TRBV3-2) combines with J gene TRBJ2-3, with D uncertain. Per germline, CDR1 LGHDT and CDR2 YNNKEL (reference sequence). There are 13 residues in the CDR3. V was clipped by 1 base and J by 10 bases, with 12 bases between them. The CDR3 region has the DNA TGTGCCAGCAGCCAAGGAGCGCCTAGTGCGCAGTATTTT. It codes for CASSQGAPSAQYF.

The chain is built from TRBV28 and TRBJ2-7, with 7 bases aligning to TRBD2. This CDR3 is built from 14 residues. Looked up from germline, CDR1 is MDHEN and CDR2 is SYDVKM. V was clipped by 7 bases and J by 2 bases; unmatched bases: 8. CDR3 loop: CASTLRGGTYEQYF. CDR3 nucleotide sequence: TGTGCCAGCACCCTAAGGGGAGGGACCTACGAGCAGTACTTC.

The table lists this clone with a count of one. J is TRBJ1-2 and V is TRBV19; 9 bases match TRBD1. The J segment lost 3 bases and the V segment lost 7 bases, leaving 6 bases of the junction unmatched. The CDR3 is made up of 14 amino acids. From germline, CDR1 is LNHDA and CDR2 SQIVND (reference sequence). The CDR3 DNA follows: TGTGCCAGTACCACGGACAGGGGTGACTATGGCTACACCTTC. It encodes CASTTDRGDYGYTF.

CDR3 region: CASSLLGGGLASDTQYF. The CDR3, as DNA: TGTGCCAGCAGCCTTTTAGGCGGGGGGCTAGCTTCGGATACGCAGTATTTT. The chain uses TRBV7-9 and TRBJ2-3; 8 positions agree with TRBD2. Trimming removed 5 bases from V and 6 bases from J; junction bases left unmatched: 16. This CDR3 is built from 17 residues. The germline V gene encodes CDR1 SEHNR and CDR2 FQNEAQ (reference sequence).

V and J are TRBV28 and TRBJ2-7; 7 positions match TRBD2. In germline, CDR1 is MDHEN, CDR2 SYDVKM. This CDR3 has 14 residues. Trimming took 7 bases from V and 1 from J; bases not matched to a gene: 7. The CDR3 sequence is CASTRGRGSYEQYF. CDR3 coding DNA: TGTGCCAGCACCCGGGGGAGGGGATCCTACGAGCAGTACTTC.

V gene TRBV9 combines with J gene TRBJ2-1; D perhaps matches TRBD1 (5 bases). The CDR3 has 15 amino acids. The germline gives CDR1 SGDLS, CDR2 YYNGEE. The V end lost 3 bases, the J end lost 2 bases, and 12 bases lay between the germline ends. The CDR3 region is CASSGAGATYNEQFF. Written as DNA, the CDR3 is TGTGCCAGCAGCGGTGCTGGGGCAACCTACAATGAGCAGTTCTTC.

The chain carries TRBV2 and TRBJ2-2; 10 bases agree with TRBD1. The CDR3 runs 14 residues. Germline V lookup: CDR1 SNHLY, CDR2 FYNNEI. The V gene end was trimmed by 8 bases and the J gene end by 4 bases; junction bases not matched to a gene: 4. CDR3 loop: CASGGTGATGELFF. CDR3 DNA: TGTGCCAGCGGAGGGACAGGGGCCACCGGGGAGCTGTTTTTT.

The chain links TRBV7-8 to TRBJ2-7; 7 bases are shared with TRBD1. This CDR3 is 13 amino acids long. Unmatched junction bases numbered 3, after V lost 5 bases and J lost 2 bases. Germline-derived CDR1 and CDR2 are SGHVS and FQNEAQ. The CDR3 spells CASSQDRTYEQYF. The CDR3 nucleotides read TGTGCCAGCAGCCAGGACAGGACCTACGAGCAGTACTTC.

The CDR3: CASSLDRSNTEAFF. The DNA of the CDR3 is TGTGCCAGTAGTTTGGACAGGTCGAACACTGAAGCTTTCTTT. V gene TRBV19 combines with J gene TRBJ1-1; 7 bases agree with TRBD1. The CDR3 extends over 14 amino acids. Germline lookup yields CDR1 LNHDA and CDR2 SQIVND (reference sequence). V gave up 5 bases and J gave up 1 base; unmatched junction bases: 4.

V usage is TRBV20-1 and J usage is TRBJ1-1; no firm D call. CDR3 length: 13 residues. Germline V gene data show CDR1 as DFQATT and CDR2 as SNEGSKA (reference sequence). V was pared by 3 bases and J by 0 bases, with 8 bases between. CDR3 bases: TGCAGTGCTAGTACTAACATGAACACTGAAGCTTTCTTT. The encoded protein is CSASTNMNTEAFF.

This chain uses TRBV6-2 or TRBV6-3 with TRBJ1-5; D ambiguous. This CDR3 contains 15 residues. V lost 0 bases to trimming and J lost 6 bases, with 12 bases between them. The germline CDR1 and CDR2 sequences are MNHEY and SVGEGT. The CDR3 DNA sequence: TGTGCCAGCAGTTACTCGGGGAGGCCAGGTCAGCCCCAGCATTTT. This encodes CASSYSGRPGQPQHF.

This clone occurred once. The chain joins TRBV5-4 to TRBJ2-7; a weak D match, TRBD2 (6 bases). V was pared by 6 bases and J by 3 bases, with 22 bases between. This CDR3 comprises 16 residues. Germline CDR1 SGHNT, CDR2 YYREEE (reference sequence). The CDR3 DNA follows: TGTGCCAGCACCAGAGATGGGGGGTCCGAGAACTACGAGCAGTACTTC. It yields the protein CASTRDGGSENYEQYF.

The chain employs TRBV4-1 and TRBJ1-2; 8 positions agree with TRBD1. The ends lost 1 base at V and 4 bases at J; junction bases unmatched: 8. The CDR3 has 16 residues. The germline CDR1 and CDR2 sequences are MGHRA and YSYEKL. DNA for the CDR3: TGCGCCAGCAGCCAAGTGGGACAGGCGACCTCCTATGGCTACACCTTC. It is translated as CASSQVGQATSYGYTF.

The CDR3 DNA follows: TGTGCCAGCAGTTTAAGCCAGGGGGATAAGGAGAAACTGTTTTTT. The encoded protein is CASSLSQGDKEKLFF. The chain has TRBV28 and TRBJ1-4, with TRBD1 identical over 7 bases. The ends lost 2 bases at V and 11 bases at J; junction bases unmatched: 11. The length of the CDR3 is 15 residues. Germline V gene sequence: CDR1 MDHEN, CDR2 SYDVKM. Using reference TRBV28 and TRBJ1-4 for the parts outside the CDR3, the full variable domain is DVKVTQSSRYLVKRTGEKVFLECVQDMDHENMFWYRQDPGLGLRLIYFSYDVKMKEKGDIPEGYSVSREKKERFSLILESASTNQTSMYLCASSLSQGDKEKLFFGSGTQLSVL.

This chain links TRBV7-8 with TRBJ1-1; 9 bases match TRBD1. In germline, CDR1 is SGHVS, CDR2 FQNEAQ. This CDR3 spans 16 amino acids. The junction had 10 bases not matched to a gene; V was cut back by 7 bases and J by 1 base. The CDR3 sequence: CASTTGQGTKNTEAFF. CDR3 DNA: TGTGCCAGCACCACAGGACAGGGGACCAAGAACACTGAAGCTTTCTTT. Complete variable domain (other parts from reference TRBV7-8 and TRBJ1-1): GAGVSQSPRYKVAKRGQDVALRCDPISGHVSLFWYQQALGQGPEFLTYFQNEAQLDKSGLPSDRFFAERPEGSVSTLKIQRTQQEDSAVYLCASTTGQGTKNTEAFFGQGTRLTVV.

V is TRBV5-4 and J is TRBJ1-2; D not resolved. The CDR3 length is 14 residues. Germline V CDR1 and CDR2: SGHNT, YYREEE (reference sequence). The germline V and J ends were trimmed by 0 bases and 5 bases, with 11 bases remaining between them. The chain's CDR3 is CASSLAQYTYGYTF. In DNA, the CDR3 is TGTGCCAGCAGCTTGGCACAGTATACGTATGGCTACACCTTC.

The V and J genes are TRBV5-1 and TRBJ2-1, with 11 bases matching TRBD1. After removal of 4 bases from V and 4 bases from J, the junction contained 4 bases not matched to a gene. Germline V lookup: CDR1 SGHRS, CDR2 YFSETQ. This CDR3 has 15 residues. The CDR3 DNA follows: TGCGCCAGCAGCGAGGGACAGGGGGGTTACAATGAGCAGTTCTTC. This gives the protein CASSEGQGGYNEQFF.

The chain couples TRBV6-1 to TRBJ2-1; the match to TRBD1 covers 7 bases. CDR1 is MNHNS and CDR2 is SASEGT in the germline V gene. Unmatched junction bases numbered 5, after V lost 0 bases and J lost 3 bases. The CDR3 has 16 residues. The DNA of the CDR3 is TGTGCCAGCAGTGAAGCACTCCGGGACAGCTACAATGAGCAGTTCTTC. It specifies CASSEALRDSYNEQFF.

In its sample, this clone was seen once. The J gene is TRBJ2-1, the V gene TRBV5-6, with 7 positions matching TRBD2. V trimming: 3 bases; J trimming: 13 bases; junction bases outside the gene matches: 13. Germline V gene lookup returns CDR1 SGHDT and CDR2 YYEEEE. The CDR3 extends over 14 amino acids. The CDR3 bases are TGTGCCAGCAGCTGGGGGACTAACAAAAAGCGACAGTTCTTC. It is translated as CASSWGTNKKRQFF.

In its sample, this clone was seen a few times. V usage is TRBV28 and J usage is TRBJ1-2; 7 bases line up with TRBD1. Germline CDR1 MDHEN, CDR2 SYDVKM. V shed 3 bases, J shed 6 bases, and the junction held 13 bases outside the gene matches. This CDR3 has 16 amino acids. The chain's CDR3 is CASSFQRTGVEHGYTF. The DNA of the CDR3 is TGTGCCAGCAGTTTCCAGAGGACAGGCGTCGAACATGGCTACACCTTC.

The V gene is TRBV29-1, the J gene TRBJ2-1, with a tentative D call TRBD2 (6 bases). The CDR3 consists of 15 residues. V lost 8 bases, J lost 3 bases, and 20 bases lay in between. Germline V gene sequence: CDR1 SQVTM, CDR2 ANQGSEA. The CDR3 sequence: CSIKSSLTSYNEQFF. The CDR3 region has the DNA TGCAGCATTAAGTCTTCCTTGACTAGCTACAATGAGCAGTTCTTC.

The chain combines TRBV15 with TRBJ2-2; D is uncertain. Germline lookup yields CDR1 LNHNV and CDR2 YYDKDF (reference sequence). The CDR3 is 13 residues long. V dropped 0 bases and J dropped 8 bases, with 7 bases sitting between them. In DNA, the CDR3 is TGTGCCACCAGCAGAGATCGGCGGGGGGAGCTGTTTTTT. Translation gives CATSRDRRGELFF.

CDR3 DNA: TGTGCCAGTAGTATAGTTGGACAGGGGACTGAAGCTTTCTTT. This gives the protein CASSIVGQGTEAFF. This rearrangement joins TRBV19 to TRBJ1-1; 9 bases fit TRBD1. Unmatched junction bases numbered 2, after V lost 1 base and J lost 5 bases. The CDR3 spans 14 residues. CDR1 is LNHDA, CDR2 SQIVND, per germline (reference sequence). Full variable domain (missing parts from reference TRBV19 and TRBJ1-1): DGGITQSPKYLFRKEGQNVTLSCEQNLNHDAMYWYRQDPGQGLRLIYYSQIVNDFQKGDIAEGYSVSREKKESFPLTVTSAQKNPTAFYLCASSIVGQGTEAFFGQGTRLTVV.

The rearrangement joins TRBV6-2 or TRBV6-3 to TRBJ2-1; possibly TRBD1 for D (5 bases). Per germline, CDR1 MNHEY and CDR2 SVGEGT. The CDR3 contains 13 residues. The ends were cut back, 6 bases at V and 7 bases at J, with 13 bases in the middle. The CDR3 protein is CASSLAQGNEQFF. The CDR3 nucleotides read TGTGCCAGCAGCTTAGCCCAGGGAAATGAGCAGTTCTTC.